This TCR beta chain is drawn from a study of blood T cell repertoires in COVID-19. V lost 5 bases and J 4 bases, leaving 17 bases between the germline ends. Germline-derived CDR1 and CDR2 are SGHNT and YENEEA. The CDR3 length is 16 residues. Sequencing was performed with immunoSEQ multiplex PCR; in TCRdb, only in-frame clones are kept and a portion is missing. Among about 140,000 clones listed, approximately 88% were seen once. This receptor was identified in a woman in her fifties or sixties with acute or convalescent COVID-19. The chain carries TRBV11-3 and TRBJ2-2; D not certain. Specimen: peripheral blood. The CDR3 protein is CASSPGQSRPTGELFF. The CDR3 nucleotides are TGTGCCAGCAGCCCAGGCCAGTCAAGACCCACCGGGGAGCTGTTTTTT.